This paragraph covers one T cell receptor (beta chain) sequence. What it recognizes is unknown. The CDR3 is 19 residues long. The germline V gene encodes CDR1 MNHEY and CDR2 SVGAGI. The trim removed 2 bases at V and 3 bases at J, leaving 13 bases unmatched. For TCRbeta, the library was prepared with unique molecular identifiers. TCRdb re-analysed the PCR reads in MiXCR, keeping a single row per CDR3 protein. Among some 120,000 distinct CDR3 sequences listed, over 9% were seen once. The data were obtained in a study of T-cell reconstitution after alpha-beta-depleted transplantation in children. Study-wide findings and caveats: It was surviving recipient T cells and thymic progenitors that gave some patients high TCRbeta diversity at day 60. After one year, T-cell counts and TCRbeta diversity mostly came from new T cells.

Sequencing was performed on PBMCs, taken before TCRalphabeta/CD19-depleted stem cell transplant. The source of this sequence is a boy between 2 and 10 years old with acute lymphoblastic leukemia, due to receive a stem cell transplant. V gene TRBV6-5 combines with J gene TRBJ2-1; 10 bases match TRBD2. The CDR3 here is CASSYGGTASGRSYNEQFF. CDR3 DNA: TGTGCCAGCAGTTACGGGGGGACAGCTAGCGGGAGAAGCTACAATGAGCAGTTCTTC.